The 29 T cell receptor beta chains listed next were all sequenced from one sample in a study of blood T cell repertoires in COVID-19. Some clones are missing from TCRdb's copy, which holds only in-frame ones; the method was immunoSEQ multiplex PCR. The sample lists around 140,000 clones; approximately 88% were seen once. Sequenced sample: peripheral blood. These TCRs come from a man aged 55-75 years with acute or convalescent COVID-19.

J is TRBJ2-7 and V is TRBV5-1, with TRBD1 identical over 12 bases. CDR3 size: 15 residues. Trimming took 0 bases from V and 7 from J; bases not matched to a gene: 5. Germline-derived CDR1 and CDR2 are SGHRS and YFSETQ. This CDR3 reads CASSLEGQGAQEQYF. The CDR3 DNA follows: TGCGCCAGCAGCTTGGAGGGACAGGGGGCGCAAGAGCAGTACTTC.

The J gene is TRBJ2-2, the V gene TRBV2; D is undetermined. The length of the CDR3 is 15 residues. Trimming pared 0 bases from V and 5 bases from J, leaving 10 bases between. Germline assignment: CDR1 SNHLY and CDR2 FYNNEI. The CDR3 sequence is CASSEAVGRTGELFF. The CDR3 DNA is TGTGCCAGCAGTGAAGCAGTCGGTAGAACCGGGGAGCTGTTTTTT.

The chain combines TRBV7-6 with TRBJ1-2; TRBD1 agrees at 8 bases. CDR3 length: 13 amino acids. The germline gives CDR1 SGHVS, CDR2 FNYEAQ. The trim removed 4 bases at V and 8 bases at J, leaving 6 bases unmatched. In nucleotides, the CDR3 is TGTGCCAGCAGCTCGAGGACAGGGTCGGGCTACACCTTC. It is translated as CASSSRTGSGYTF.

CDR3 region: CASSFKGTAENTIYF. The CDR3 DNA sequence: TGCGCCAGCAGCTTTAAAGGGACAGCCGAAAACACCATATATTTT. V gene TRBV5-1 combines with J gene TRBJ1-3; 7 bases are shared with TRBD1. This CDR3 comprises 15 residues. The V gene's germline CDR1 is SGHRS and CDR2 YFSETQ. The junction had 8 bases not matched to a gene; V was cut back by 2 bases and J by 6 bases.

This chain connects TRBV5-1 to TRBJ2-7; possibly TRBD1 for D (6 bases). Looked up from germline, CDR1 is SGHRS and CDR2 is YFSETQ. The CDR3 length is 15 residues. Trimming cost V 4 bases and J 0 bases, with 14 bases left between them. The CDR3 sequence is CASSPRGGTSYEQYF. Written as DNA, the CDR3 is TGCGCCAGCAGCCCTCGTGGGGGCACCTCCTACGAGCAGTACTTC. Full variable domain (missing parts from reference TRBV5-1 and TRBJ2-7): KAGVTQTPRYLIKTRGQQVTLSCSPISGHRSVSWYQQTPGQGLQFLFEYFSETQRNKGNFPGRFSGRQFSNSRSEMNVSTLELGDSALYLCASSPRGGTSYEQYFGPGTRLTVT.

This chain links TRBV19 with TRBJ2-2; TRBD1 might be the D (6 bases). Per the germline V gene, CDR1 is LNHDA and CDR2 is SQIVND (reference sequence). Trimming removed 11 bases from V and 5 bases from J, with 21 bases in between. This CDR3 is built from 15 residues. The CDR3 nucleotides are TGTGCCTCAAACAGGCCGGGCAGGGGAACCGGGGAGCTGTTTTTT. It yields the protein CASNRPGRGTGELFF.

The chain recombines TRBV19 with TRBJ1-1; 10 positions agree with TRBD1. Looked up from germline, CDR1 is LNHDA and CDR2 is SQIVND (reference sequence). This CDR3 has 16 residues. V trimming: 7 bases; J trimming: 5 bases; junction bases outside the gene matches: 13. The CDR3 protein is CASTRPGGQGYTEAFF. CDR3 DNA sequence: TGTGCCAGTACCCGCCCGGGGGGACAGGGGTATACTGAAGCTTTCTTT.

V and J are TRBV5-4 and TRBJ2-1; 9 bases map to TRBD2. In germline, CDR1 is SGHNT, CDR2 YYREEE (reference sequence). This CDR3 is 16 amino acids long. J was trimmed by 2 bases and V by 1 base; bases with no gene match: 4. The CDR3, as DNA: TGTGCCAGCAGCTTGAGAGCGGGAGGTACCTACAATGAGCAGTTCTTC. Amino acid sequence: CASSLRAGGTYNEQFF.

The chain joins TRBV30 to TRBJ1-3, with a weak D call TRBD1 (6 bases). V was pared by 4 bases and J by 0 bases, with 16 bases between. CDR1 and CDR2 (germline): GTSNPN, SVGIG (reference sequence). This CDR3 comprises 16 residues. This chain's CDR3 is CAWTPLGGASGNTIYF. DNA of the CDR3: TGTGCCTGGACCCCCCTAGGGGGTGCCTCTGGAAACACCATATATTTT.

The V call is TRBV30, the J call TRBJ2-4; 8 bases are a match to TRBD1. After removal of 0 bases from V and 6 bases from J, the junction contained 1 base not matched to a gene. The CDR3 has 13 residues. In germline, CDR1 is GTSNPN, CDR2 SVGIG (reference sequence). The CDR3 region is CAWSVDRGNIQYF. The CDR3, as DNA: TGTGCCTGGAGTGTCGACAGGGGAAACATTCAGTACTTC.

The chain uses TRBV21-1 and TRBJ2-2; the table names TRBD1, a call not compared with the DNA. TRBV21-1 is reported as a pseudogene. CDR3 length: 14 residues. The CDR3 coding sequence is TGTGCCAGCAGCCACCCCAGGGAAACCGGGGAGCTGTTTTTT. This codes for CASSHPRETGELFF.

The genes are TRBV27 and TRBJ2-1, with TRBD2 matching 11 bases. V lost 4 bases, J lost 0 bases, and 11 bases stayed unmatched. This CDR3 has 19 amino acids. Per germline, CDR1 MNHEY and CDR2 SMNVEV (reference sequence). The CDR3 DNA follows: TGTGCCAGCAGTTCCCTAGCGGGGGGTCTCTTTAGCTCCTACAATGAGCAGTTCTTC. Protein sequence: CASSSLAGGLFSSYNEQFF.

DNA of the CDR3: TGTGCCACCAGTGACCGAGCGGGAGGGAGCACAGATACGCAGTATTTT. Protein: CATSDRAGGSTDTQYF. The chain employs TRBV24-1 and TRBJ2-3, with TRBD2 matching over 10 bases. Unmatched junction bases numbered 3, after V lost 4 bases and J lost 0 bases. Germline CDR1 KGHDR, CDR2 SFDVKD. The CDR3 covers 16 residues.

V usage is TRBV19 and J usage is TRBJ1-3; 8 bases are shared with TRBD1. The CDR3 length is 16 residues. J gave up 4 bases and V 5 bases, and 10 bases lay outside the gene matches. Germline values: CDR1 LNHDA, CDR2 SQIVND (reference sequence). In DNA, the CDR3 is TGTGCCAGTAGTCAGGCTACAGGGGGACTCGGAAACACCATATATTTT. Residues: CASSQATGGLGNTIYF.

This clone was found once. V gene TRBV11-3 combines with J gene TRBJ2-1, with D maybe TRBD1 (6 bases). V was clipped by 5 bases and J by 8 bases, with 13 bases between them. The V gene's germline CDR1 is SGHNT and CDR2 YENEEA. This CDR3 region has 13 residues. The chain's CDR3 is CASSLGTNHEQFF. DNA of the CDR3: TGTGCCAGCAGCCTTGGGACAAACCATGAGCAGTTCTTC.

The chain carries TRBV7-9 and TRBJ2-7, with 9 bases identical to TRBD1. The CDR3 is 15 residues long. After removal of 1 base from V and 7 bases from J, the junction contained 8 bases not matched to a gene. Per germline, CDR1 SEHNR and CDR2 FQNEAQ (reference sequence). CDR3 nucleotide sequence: TGTGCCAGCAGCTTAGACGGGACAGGGATGCGAGAGCAGTACTTC. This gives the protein CASSLDGTGMREQYF.

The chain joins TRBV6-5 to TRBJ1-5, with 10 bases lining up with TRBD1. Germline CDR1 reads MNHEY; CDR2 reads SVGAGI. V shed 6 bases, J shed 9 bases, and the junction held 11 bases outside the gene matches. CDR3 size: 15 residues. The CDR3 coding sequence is TGTGCCAGCAGGGCCGGGACAGGGGTGTTTTGGCCCCAGCATTTT. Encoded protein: CASRAGTGVFWPQHF.

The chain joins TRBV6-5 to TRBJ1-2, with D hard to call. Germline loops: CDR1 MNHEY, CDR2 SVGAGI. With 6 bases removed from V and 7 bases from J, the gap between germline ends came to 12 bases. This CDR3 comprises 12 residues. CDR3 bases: TGTGCCAGCAGACCTGGAGGTACTGGCTACACCTTC. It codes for CASRPGGTGYTF.

The CDR3 sequence is CARDVRTSRPEKLFF. The CDR3 region has the DNA TGTGCCAGAGATGTAAGGACATCGCGGCCTGAAAAACTGTTTTTT. The chain combines TRBV7-3 with TRBJ1-4, with D possibly TRBD1 on 5 matching bases. The CDR3 is made up of 15 amino acids. The V end was cut by 9 bases, the J end by 7 bases, with 21 bases between. Germline CDR1 SGHTA, CDR2 FQGTGA.

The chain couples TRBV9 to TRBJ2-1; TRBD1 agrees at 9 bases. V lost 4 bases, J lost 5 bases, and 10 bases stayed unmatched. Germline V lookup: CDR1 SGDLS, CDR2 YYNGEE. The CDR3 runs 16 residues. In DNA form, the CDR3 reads TGTGCCAGCAGCTTAAATTCCTGGACAGGGGACAATGAGCAGTTCTTC. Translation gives CASSLNSWTGDNEQFF.

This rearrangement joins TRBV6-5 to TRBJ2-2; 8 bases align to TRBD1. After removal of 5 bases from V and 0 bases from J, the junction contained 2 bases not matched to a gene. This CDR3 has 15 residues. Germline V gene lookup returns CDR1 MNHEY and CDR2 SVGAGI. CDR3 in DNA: TGTGCCAGCAGTCCGACAGGGGCGAACACCGGGGAGCTGTTTTTT. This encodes CASSPTGANTGELFF.

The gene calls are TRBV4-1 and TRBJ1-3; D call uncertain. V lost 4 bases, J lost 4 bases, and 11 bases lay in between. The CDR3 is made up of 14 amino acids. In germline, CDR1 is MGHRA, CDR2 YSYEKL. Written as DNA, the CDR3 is TGCGCCAGCAGCCCTTCAGAGGCCGGAAACACCATATATTTT. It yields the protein CASSPSEAGNTIYF.

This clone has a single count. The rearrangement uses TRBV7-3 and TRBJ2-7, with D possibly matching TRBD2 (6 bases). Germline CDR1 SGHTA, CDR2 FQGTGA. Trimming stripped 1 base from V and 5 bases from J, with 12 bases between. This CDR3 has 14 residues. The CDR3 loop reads CASSLSGGPNEQYF. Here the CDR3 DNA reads TGTGCCAGCAGCTTAAGCGGAGGGCCAAACGAGCAGTACTTC. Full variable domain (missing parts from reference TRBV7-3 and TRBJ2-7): GAGVSQTPSNKVTEKGKYVELRCDPISGHTALYWYRQSLGQGPEFLIYFQGTGAADDSGLPNDRFFAVRPEGSVSTLKIQRTERGDSAVYLCASSLSGGPNEQYFGPGTRLTVT.

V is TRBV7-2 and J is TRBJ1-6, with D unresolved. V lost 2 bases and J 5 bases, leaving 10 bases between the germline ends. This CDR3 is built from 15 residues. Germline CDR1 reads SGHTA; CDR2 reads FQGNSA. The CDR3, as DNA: TGTGCCAGCAGCTTATTCGGTGGTGATAATTCACCCCTCCACTTT. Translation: CASSLFGGDNSPLHF.

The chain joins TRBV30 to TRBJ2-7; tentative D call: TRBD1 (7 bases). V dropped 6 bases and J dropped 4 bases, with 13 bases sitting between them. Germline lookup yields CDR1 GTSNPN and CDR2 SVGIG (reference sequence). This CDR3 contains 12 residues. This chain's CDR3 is CACNPGGYEQYF. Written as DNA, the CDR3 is TGTGCCTGTAACCCAGGGGGGTACGAGCAGTACTTC.

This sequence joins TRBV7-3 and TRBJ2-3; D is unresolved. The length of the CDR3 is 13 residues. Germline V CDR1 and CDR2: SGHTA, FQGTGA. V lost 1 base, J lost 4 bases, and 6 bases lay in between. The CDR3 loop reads CASSLRAPDTQYF. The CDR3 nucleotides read TGTGCCAGCAGCTTAAGGGCCCCAGATACGCAGTATTTT.

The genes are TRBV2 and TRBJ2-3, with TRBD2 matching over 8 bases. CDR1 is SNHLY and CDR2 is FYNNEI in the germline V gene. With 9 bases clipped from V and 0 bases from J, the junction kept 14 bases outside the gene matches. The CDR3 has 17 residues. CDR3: CARSAGGAILSTDTQYF. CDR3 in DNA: TGTGCCAGATCGGCCGGGGGGGCCATTCTCAGCACAGATACGCAGTATTTT.

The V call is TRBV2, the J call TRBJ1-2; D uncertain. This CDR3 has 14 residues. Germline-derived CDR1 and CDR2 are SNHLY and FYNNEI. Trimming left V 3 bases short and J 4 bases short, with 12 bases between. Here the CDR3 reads CASSEVVGGYGYTF. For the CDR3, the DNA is TGTGCCAGCAGTGAGGTTGTGGGAGGCTATGGCTACACCTTC. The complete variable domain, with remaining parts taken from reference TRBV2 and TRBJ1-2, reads EPEVTQTPSHQVTQMGQEVILRCVPISNHLYFYWYRQILGQKVEFLVSFYNNEISEKSEIFDDQFSVERPDGSNFTLKIRSTKLEDSAMYFCASSEVVGGYGYTFGSGTRLTVV.

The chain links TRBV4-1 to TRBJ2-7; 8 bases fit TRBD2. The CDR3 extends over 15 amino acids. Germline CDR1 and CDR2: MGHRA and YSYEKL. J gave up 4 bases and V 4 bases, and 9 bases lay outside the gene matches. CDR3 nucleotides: TGCGCCAGCAGCCGTGGGCCTAGCGGGTTGTACGAGCAGTACTTC. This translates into CASSRGPSGLYEQYF.